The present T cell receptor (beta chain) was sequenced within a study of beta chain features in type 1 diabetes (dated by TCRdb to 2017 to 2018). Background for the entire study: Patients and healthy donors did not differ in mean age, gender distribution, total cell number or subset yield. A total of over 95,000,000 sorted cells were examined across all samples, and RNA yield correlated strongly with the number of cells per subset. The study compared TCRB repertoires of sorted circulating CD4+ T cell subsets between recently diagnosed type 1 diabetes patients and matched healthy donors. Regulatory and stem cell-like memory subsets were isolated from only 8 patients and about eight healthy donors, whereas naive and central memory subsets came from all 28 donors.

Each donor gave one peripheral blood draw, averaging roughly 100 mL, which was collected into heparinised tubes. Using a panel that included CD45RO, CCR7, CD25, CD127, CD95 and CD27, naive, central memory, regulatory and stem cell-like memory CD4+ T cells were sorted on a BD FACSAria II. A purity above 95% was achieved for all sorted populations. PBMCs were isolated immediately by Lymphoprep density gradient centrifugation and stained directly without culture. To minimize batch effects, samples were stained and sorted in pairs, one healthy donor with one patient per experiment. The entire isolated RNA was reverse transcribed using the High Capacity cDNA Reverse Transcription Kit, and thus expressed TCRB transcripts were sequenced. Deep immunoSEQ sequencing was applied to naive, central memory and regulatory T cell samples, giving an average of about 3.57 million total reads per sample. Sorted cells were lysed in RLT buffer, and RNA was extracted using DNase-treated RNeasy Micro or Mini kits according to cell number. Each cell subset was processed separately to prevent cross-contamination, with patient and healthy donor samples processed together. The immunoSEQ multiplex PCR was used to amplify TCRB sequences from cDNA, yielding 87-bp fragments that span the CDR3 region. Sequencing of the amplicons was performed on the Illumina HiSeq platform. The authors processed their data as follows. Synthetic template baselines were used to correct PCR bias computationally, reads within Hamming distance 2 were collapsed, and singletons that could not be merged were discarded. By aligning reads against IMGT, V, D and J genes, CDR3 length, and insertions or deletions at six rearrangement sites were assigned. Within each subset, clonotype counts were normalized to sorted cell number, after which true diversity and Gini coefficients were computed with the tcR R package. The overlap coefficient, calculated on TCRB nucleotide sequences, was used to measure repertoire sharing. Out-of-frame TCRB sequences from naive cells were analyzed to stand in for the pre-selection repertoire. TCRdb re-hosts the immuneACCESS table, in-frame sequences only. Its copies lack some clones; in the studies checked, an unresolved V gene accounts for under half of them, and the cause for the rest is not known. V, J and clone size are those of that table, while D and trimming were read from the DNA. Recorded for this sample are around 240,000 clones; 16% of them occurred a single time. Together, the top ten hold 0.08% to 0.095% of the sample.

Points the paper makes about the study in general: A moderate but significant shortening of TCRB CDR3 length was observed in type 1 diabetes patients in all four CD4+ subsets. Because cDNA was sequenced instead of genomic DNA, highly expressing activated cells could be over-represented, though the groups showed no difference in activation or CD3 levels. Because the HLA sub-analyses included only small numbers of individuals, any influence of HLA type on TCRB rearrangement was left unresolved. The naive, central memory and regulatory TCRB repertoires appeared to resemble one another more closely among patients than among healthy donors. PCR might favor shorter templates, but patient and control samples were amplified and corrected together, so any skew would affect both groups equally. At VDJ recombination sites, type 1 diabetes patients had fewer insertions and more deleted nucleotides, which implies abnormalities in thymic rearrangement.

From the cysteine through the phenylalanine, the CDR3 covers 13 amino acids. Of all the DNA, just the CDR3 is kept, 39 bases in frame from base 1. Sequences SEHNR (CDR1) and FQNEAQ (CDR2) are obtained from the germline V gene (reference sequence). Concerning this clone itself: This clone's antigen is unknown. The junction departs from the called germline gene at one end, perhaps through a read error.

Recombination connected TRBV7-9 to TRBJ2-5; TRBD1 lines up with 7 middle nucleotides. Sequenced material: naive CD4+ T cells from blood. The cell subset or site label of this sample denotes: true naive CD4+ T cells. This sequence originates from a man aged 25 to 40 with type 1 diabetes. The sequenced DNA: TGTGCCAGCAGTACCCTGGGGACAGTACCCTCCGACTTC. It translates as CASSTLGTVPSDF.